Listed here are 32 T cell receptor beta chains from one sample, sequenced in a study of blood T cells in healthy people across ages. A J-beta primer mix and a sample-barcoded 5' primer were used in a second PCR of roughly 7 to 12 cycles. TCRdb analysed the 5' RACE reads with MiXCR anew, one entry per CDR3 protein. Among some 1.5 million distinct CDR3 sequences listed, approximately 39% were seen once. Sequencing was carried out using blood. The receptors derive from a woman aged 18-30 years in good health.

The genes are TRBV20-1 and TRBJ2-7; no clear D. The assigned J gene may be wrong: the sequence end matches TRBJ2-5 better. Germline V gives CDR1 DFQATT, CDR2 SNEGSKA (reference sequence). The CDR3 covers 11 residues. This CDR3 reads CSHRRQETQYF. CDR3 DNA: TGCAGCCACCGGAGACAAGAGACCCAGTACTTC.

CDR3 DNA: TGTGCCAGCAGCTTCGCGGAAACCATGAACACTGAAGCTTTCTTT. Protein product: CASSFAETMNTEAFF. The chain carries TRBV7-9 and TRBJ1-1; D is unclear. The CDR3 consists of 15 residues. CDR1 and CDR2 (germline): SEHNR, FQNEAQ (reference sequence). V gave up 3 bases and J gave up 0 bases, with 11 bases separating them.

The chain joins TRBV5-5 to TRBJ1-6; D is possibly TRBD1 (5 bases). The germline CDR1 and CDR2 sequences are SGHKS and YYEKEE (reference sequence). This CDR3 comprises 12 residues. Between the trimmed V and J ends, which lost 2 bases and 13 bases, there was a span of 10 bases. The CDR3 loop reads CASSLPGDPLHF. The CDR3 nucleotides read TGTGCCAGCAGCTTACCGGGGGATCCCCTCCACTTT.

The chain combines TRBV20-1 with TRBJ1-5; D is perhaps TRBD1 (6 bases). This CDR3 comprises 16 residues. The germline CDR1 and CDR2 sequences are DFQATT and SNEGSKA (reference sequence). Trimming removed 7 bases from V and 4 bases from J, with 23 bases in between. The CDR3 loop is CSGVGIGGQSNQPQHF. Here the CDR3 DNA reads TGCAGTGGGGTAGGGATTGGCGGACAGAGTAATCAGCCCCAGCATTTT.

This clonotype was seen a handful of times. The rearrangement joins TRBV11-2 to TRBJ2-5; D is ambiguous. Per the germline V gene, CDR1 is SGHAT and CDR2 is FQNNGV. V lost 5 bases, J lost 5 bases, and 15 bases lay in between. The CDR3 length is 14 residues. CDR3: CASSPGIAYETQYF. The CDR3 coding sequence is TGTGCCAGCAGCCCTGGTATAGCCTACGAGACCCAGTACTTC.

This clonotype has a single count. V usage is TRBV7-8 and J usage is TRBJ2-7, with 8 bases aligning to TRBD2. Losses at the gene ends were 5 bases for V and 3 bases for J; bases not matched to a gene: 15. Germline CDR1 SGHVS, CDR2 FQNEAQ. CDR3 length: 17 residues. CDR3 nucleotides: TGTGCCAGCAGCCCCCCTGGTCTGGCGGGAGGAGTCTACGAGCAGTACTTC. Its protein is CASSPPGLAGGVYEQYF.

This clonotype appeared a few times. V usage is TRBV28 and J usage is TRBJ1-2; 7 nucleotides align to TRBD1. V shed 7 bases, J shed 3 bases, and the junction held 8 bases outside the gene matches. The CDR3 is 14 amino acids. Germline V gives CDR1 MDHEN, CDR2 SYDVKM. The CDR3 DNA is TGTGCCAGCACCAGACAGGGCCCTTACTATGGCTACACCTTC. As protein: CASTRQGPYYGYTF.

The chain recombines TRBV14 with TRBJ2-1, with 10 positions matching TRBD2. There are 16 residues in the CDR3. Germline CDR1 is SGHDN and CDR2 is FVKESK. J was trimmed by 2 bases and V by 4 bases; bases with no gene match: 5. The CDR3 region is CASSRQGTSAYNEQFF. CDR3 coding DNA: TGTGCCAGCAGCCGACAAGGGACTAGCGCCTACAATGAGCAGTTCTTC.

This chain connects TRBV29-1 to TRBJ1-1; D is possibly TRBD1 (5 bases). Germline CDR1 reads SQVTM; CDR2 reads ANQGSEA. The V end was cut by 4 bases, the J end by 5 bases, with 11 bases between. The CDR3 has 12 amino acids. The CDR3 DNA is TGCAGCGTTGCTCCGGGACTGACTGAAGCTTTCTTT. Its translation: CSVAPGLTEAFF.

The chain employs TRBV27 and TRBJ1-5; D remains ambiguous. The CDR3 totals 13 residues. From germline, CDR1 is MNHEY and CDR2 SMNVEV (reference sequence). The V and J ends lost 6 bases and 6 bases respectively, with 12 bases between them. CDR3 coding DNA: TGTGCCAGCAGGCCTGGACCGGGTCAGCCCCAGCATTTT. Translating gives CASRPGPGQPQHF.

V is TRBV11-2 and J is TRBJ2-7; D possibly uses TRBD1 or TRBD2 (5 bases each). This CDR3 is 13 amino acids long. Trimming cost V 9 bases and J 3 bases, with 15 bases left between them. The germline CDR1 and CDR2 sequences are SGHAT and FQNNGV. The CDR3 loop reads CASSRGRSYEQYF. As DNA, the CDR3 is TGTGCCAGTTCCCGGGGACGGAGCTACGAGCAGTACTTC.

The table lists this clonotype with a few counts. At one of its ends the junction is not consistent with the germline gene, which may arise from a read error. The chain employs TRBV6-1 and TRBJ1-5; D remains ambiguous. The CDR3 runs 13 residues. CDR1 is MNHNS, CDR2 SASEGT, per germline. In DNA, the CDR3 is TGTGCCAGCGGTGATTTGAGCAATCAGCCCCAGCATTTT. It translates to CASGDLSNQPQHF.

This clonotype was seen a few times. The chain uses TRBV4-3 and TRBJ2-1; 12 bases align to TRBD2. The CDR3 covers 18 residues. J lost 9 bases, V lost 2 bases, and 14 bases had no gene match. Germline V CDR1 and CDR2: LGHNA, YSLEER. In DNA form, the CDR3 reads TGCGCCAGCAGCCAAATTCGACTAGCGGGAGTCAGAGGAGGTGAGCAGTTCTTC. Its protein product is CASSQIRLAGVRGGEQFF.

The rearrangement joins TRBV7-9 to TRBJ2-3; D gene uncertain. Germline CDR1 is SEHNR and CDR2 is FQNEAQ (reference sequence). The CDR3 sequence is 13 residues long. Trimming stripped 8 bases from V and 5 bases from J, with 14 bases between. The DNA for the CDR3 is TGTGCCAGCGGCGCCCGGGCGAAAGATACGCAGTATTTT. It yields the protein CASGARAKDTQYF.

The rearrangement uses TRBV20-1 and TRBJ2-3, with D possibly TRBD1 on 6 matching bases. Trimming removed 5 bases from V and 5 bases from J, with 17 bases in between. The CDR3 length is 14 residues. Germline-derived CDR1 and CDR2 are DFQATT and SNEGSKA (reference sequence). The CDR3 coding sequence is TGCAGTGCTGGGCGGACAGCGGAAGGAGATACGCAGTATTTT. It encodes CSAGRTAEGDTQYF.

This clonotype was observed a handful of times. The J gene is TRBJ1-1, the V gene TRBV12-5; D unresolved. The CDR3 loop spans 13 amino acids. The ends were cut back, 3 bases at V and 5 bases at J, with 10 bases in the middle. Germline CDR1 LGHNT, CDR2 FRNRAP. DNA of the CDR3: TGTGCTAGTGGTTTAGACGGACTAACTGAAGCTTTCTTT. It yields the protein CASGLDGLTEAFF.

Regarding this clonotype: A junction end diverges from the germline sequence, so it may reflect a read error. The chain links TRBV10-3 to TRBJ1-6; D not certain. The CDR3 runs 13 residues. Germline loops: CDR1 ENHRY, CDR2 SYGVKD. For the CDR3, the DNA is TGTGCCATCAGTGAGTCGTGGAATTCATCCCTCCACTTT. Amino acids: CAISESWNSSLHF.

The sample holds many counts of this clonotype. This chain connects TRBV7-9 to TRBJ2-1; D is possibly TRBD1 or TRBD2 (6 bases each). The germline V gene has CDR1 SEHNR and CDR2 FQNEAQ (reference sequence). Between the trimmed V and J ends, which lost 1 base and 4 bases, there was a span of 14 bases. The CDR3 extends over 16 amino acids. CDR3 nucleotide sequence: TGTGCCAGCAGCTTAGTAGGAGGGGGTCCTTACAATGAGCAGTTCTTC. Translated, it gives CASSLVGGGPYNEQFF.

The CDR3 coding sequence is TGTGCCAGCAGTCCCCTATGGGACAGGGGAACAGATACGCAGTATTTT. Translation: CASSPLWDRGTDTQYF. V and J are TRBV12-3 or TRBV12-4 and TRBJ2-3; TRBD1 matches at 10 bases. The V gene end was trimmed by 5 bases and the J gene end by 3 bases; junction bases not matched to a gene: 8. The CDR3 contains 16 residues.

This chain connects TRBV5-1 to TRBJ2-5, with 11 bases identical to TRBD2. This CDR3 is built from 18 residues. The V segment lost 3 bases and the J segment 1 base; nucleotides outside the gene matches: 11. CDR1 SGHRS and CDR2 YFSETQ come from the germline V gene. In DNA, the CDR3 is TGCGCCAGCAGCTCGCCACAGACTAGCGGGGACGCCCAAGAGACCCAGTACTTC. The encoded protein is CASSSPQTSGDAQETQYF.

This clonotype appeared a few times. The chain is built from TRBV15 and TRBJ1-1; D ambiguous. The ends were cut back, 4 bases at V and 7 bases at J, with 16 bases in the middle. CDR1 is LNHNV, CDR2 YYDKDF, per germline (reference sequence). The CDR3 has 14 residues. CDR3 sequence reads: CATSTRSGIREAFF. Here the CDR3 DNA reads TGTGCCACCAGCACGAGGTCGGGAATCCGTGAAGCTTTCTTT.

To note about this clonotype: No conserved phenylalanine or tryptophan is present at the end of the CDR3, so a read error is the likely explanation. The chain recombines TRBV7-2 with TRBJ1-2, with D perhaps TRBD1 (5 bases). This CDR3 comprises 13 residues. Germline lookup yields CDR1 SGHTA and CDR2 FQGNSA. CDR3 loop: CASSPTGSYGYTL. The CDR3 nucleotides are TGTGCCAGCAGCCCTACAGGATCCTATGGTTACACCCTC.

In its sample, this clonotype was seen once. This chain links TRBV7-6 with TRBJ2-1; TRBD1 agrees at 9 bases. This CDR3 comprises 15 residues. V trimming: 10 bases; J trimming: 6 bases; junction bases outside the gene matches: 13. Germline V gene sequence: CDR1 SGHVS, CDR2 FNYEAQ. The CDR3 DNA follows: TGTGCCAACACCACAGATGGACAGGGGTTCAATGAGCAGTTCTTC. It specifies CANTTDGQGFNEQFF.

This clonotype came up a few times. This sequence joins TRBV27 and TRBJ2-7; D call uncertain. The V end lost 2 bases, the J end lost 2 bases, and 7 bases lay between the germline ends. Looked up from germline, CDR1 is MNHEY and CDR2 is SMNVEV (reference sequence). The length of the CDR3 is 13 residues. CDR3 nucleotide sequence: TGTGCCAGCAGTTTAAAGGCCCCCTACGAGCAGTACTTC. This codes for CASSLKAPYEQYF.

This clonotype was observed a few times. The V gene is TRBV20-1, the J gene TRBJ2-7; D uncertain. The germline gives CDR1 DFQATT, CDR2 SNEGSKA (reference sequence). V was shortened by 1 base and J by 3 bases, with 10 bases between the two germline ends. The CDR3 extends over 13 amino acids. The CDR3 sequence: CSARGGVYYEQYF. In nucleotides, the CDR3 is TGCAGTGCTAGAGGTGGCGTCTACTACGAGCAGTACTTC.

The CDR3: CSARDSFRSYEQYF. CDR3 coding DNA: TGCAGTGCTAGAGACAGTTTCAGGTCCTACGAGCAGTACTTC. The chain uses TRBV20-1 and TRBJ2-7; D remains unclear. The CDR3 consists of 14 residues. V was cut by 0 bases and J by 1 base, with 10 bases left in between. The germline gives CDR1 DFQATT, CDR2 SNEGSKA (reference sequence).

The V gene is TRBV11-2, the J gene TRBJ2-7, with 8 bases identical to TRBD2. Germline-derived CDR1 and CDR2 are SGHAT and FQNNGV. CDR3 size: 15 residues. The V gene end was trimmed by 5 bases and the J gene end by 0 bases; junction bases not matched to a gene: 6. The DNA for the CDR3 is TGTGCCAGCAGCCCCACGACTAGCGTCTCCTACGAGCAGTACTTC. It is translated as CASSPTTSVSYEQYF.

A few counts support this clonotype. CDR3 region: CASSWNRDTQYF. The CDR3 DNA is TGTGCCAGCAGCTGGAATAGAGATACGCAGTATTTT. The chain is built from TRBV7-2 and TRBJ2-3; D ambiguous. Trimming shortened V by 4 bases and J by 5 bases, and 7 bases separated the two germline ends. This CDR3 has 12 amino acids. Germline CDR1 and CDR2: SGHTA and FQGNSA.

This clonotype occurred a few times. This sequence joins TRBV20-1 and TRBJ2-1, with 10 bases that match TRBD2. CDR3 size: 14 residues. With 4 bases clipped from V and 4 bases from J, the junction kept 4 bases outside the gene matches. Germline lookup yields CDR1 DFQATT and CDR2 SNEGSKA (reference sequence). The CDR3 loop is CSAMTSGRYNEQFF. The CDR3, as DNA: TGCAGTGCTATGACTAGCGGGCGATACAATGAGCAGTTCTTC.

The chain couples TRBV7-9 to TRBJ2-3; 9 positions agree with TRBD2. Germline-derived CDR1 and CDR2 are SEHNR and FQNEAQ (reference sequence). J was trimmed by 5 bases and V by 3 bases; bases with no gene match: 15. The CDR3 length is 18 residues. The CDR3 loop reads CASSFGPTISGSEDTQYF. The CDR3 nucleotides read TGTGCCAGCAGCTTTGGTCCAACTATTAGCGGGAGCGAAGATACGCAGTATTTT.

The CDR3 DNA sequence: TGCAGTGCTAGGCGCGGGACAGGGGTTACCTACGAGCAGTACTTC. It encodes CSARRGTGVTYEQYF. The gene calls are TRBV20-1 and TRBJ2-7; TRBD1 agrees at 10 bases. This CDR3 comprises 15 residues. After removal of 3 bases from V and 2 bases from J, the junction contained 7 bases not matched to a gene. From germline, CDR1 is DFQATT and CDR2 SNEGSKA (reference sequence).

The rearrangement joins TRBV7-2 to TRBJ2-3; TRBD2 matches at 9 bases. Germline CDR1 and CDR2: SGHTA and FQGNSA. J gave up 3 bases and V 2 bases, and 15 bases lay outside the gene matches. The CDR3 runs to 19 residues. The CDR3 DNA reads as TGTGCCAGCAGCTTAAAAGGGCCCTGGCGGGGGGGCCAAACAGATACGCAGTATTTT. Its translation: CASSLKGPWRGGQTDTQYF.